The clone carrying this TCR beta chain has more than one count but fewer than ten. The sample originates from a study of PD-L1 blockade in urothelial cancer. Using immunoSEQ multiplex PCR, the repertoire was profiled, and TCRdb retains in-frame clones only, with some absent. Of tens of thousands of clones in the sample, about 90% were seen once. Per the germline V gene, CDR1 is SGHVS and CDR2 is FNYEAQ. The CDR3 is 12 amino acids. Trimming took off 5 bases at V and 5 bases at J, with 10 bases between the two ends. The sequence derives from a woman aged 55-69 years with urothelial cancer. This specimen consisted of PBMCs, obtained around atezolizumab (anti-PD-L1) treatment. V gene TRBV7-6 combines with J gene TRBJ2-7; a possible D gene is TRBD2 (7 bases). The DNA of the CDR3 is TGTGCCAGCAGCCCGCGGGGGCACGAGCAGTACTTC. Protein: CASSPRGHEQYF. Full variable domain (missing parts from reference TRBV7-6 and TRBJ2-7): GAGVSQSPRYKVTKRGQDVALRCDPISGHVSLYWYRQALGQGPEFLTYFNYEAQQDKSGLPNDRFSAERPEGSISTLTIQRTEQRDSAMYRCASSPRGHEQYFGPGTRLTVT.